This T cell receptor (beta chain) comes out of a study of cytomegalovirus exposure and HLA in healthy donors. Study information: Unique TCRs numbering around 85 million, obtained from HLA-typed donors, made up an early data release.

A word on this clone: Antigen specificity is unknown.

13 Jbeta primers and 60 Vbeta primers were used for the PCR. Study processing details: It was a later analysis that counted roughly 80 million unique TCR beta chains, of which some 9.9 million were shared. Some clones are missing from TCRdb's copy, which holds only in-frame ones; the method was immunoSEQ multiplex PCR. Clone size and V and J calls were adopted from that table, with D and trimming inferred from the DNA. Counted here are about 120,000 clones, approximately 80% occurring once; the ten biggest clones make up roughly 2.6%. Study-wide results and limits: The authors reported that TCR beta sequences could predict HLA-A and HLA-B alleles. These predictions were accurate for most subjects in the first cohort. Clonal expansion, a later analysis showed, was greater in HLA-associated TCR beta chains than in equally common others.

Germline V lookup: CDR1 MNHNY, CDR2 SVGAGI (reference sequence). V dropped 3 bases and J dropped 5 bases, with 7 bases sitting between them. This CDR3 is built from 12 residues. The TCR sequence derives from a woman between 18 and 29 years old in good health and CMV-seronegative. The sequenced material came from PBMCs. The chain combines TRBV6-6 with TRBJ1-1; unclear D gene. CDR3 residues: CASSYMATEAFF. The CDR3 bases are TGTGCCAGCAGTTATATGGCTACTGAAGCTTTCTTT.